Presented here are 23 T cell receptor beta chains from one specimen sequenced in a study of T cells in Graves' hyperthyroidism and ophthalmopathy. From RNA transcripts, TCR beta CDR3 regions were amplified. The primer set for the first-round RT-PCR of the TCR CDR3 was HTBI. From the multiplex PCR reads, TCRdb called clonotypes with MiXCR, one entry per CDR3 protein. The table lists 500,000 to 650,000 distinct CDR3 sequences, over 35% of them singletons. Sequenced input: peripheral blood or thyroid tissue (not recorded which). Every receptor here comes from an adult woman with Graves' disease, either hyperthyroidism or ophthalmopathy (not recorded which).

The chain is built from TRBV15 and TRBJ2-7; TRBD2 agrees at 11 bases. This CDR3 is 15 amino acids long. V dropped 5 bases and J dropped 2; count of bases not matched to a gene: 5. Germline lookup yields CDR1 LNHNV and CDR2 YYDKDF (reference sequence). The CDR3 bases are TGTGCCACCAGCGGAGGGACTAGCGGAACCTACGAGCAGTACTTC. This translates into CATSGGTSGTYEQYF.

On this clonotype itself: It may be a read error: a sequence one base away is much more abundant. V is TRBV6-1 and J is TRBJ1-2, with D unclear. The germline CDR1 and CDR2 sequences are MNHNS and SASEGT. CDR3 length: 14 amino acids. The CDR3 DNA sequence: TGTGCCAGCGGTGAATTCGGGCAGAACTATGGCTACACCTTC. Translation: CASGEFGQNYGYTF.

CDR3 region: CASLGYREAGNQPQHF. CDR3 coding DNA: TGTGCCAGCTTAGGATACAGGGAGGCGGGCAATCAGCCCCAGCATTTT. The V gene is TRBV2, the J gene TRBJ1-5; D possibly corresponds to TRBD1 (6 bases). The CDR3 spans 16 residues. Germline V gives CDR1 SNHLY, CDR2 FYNNEI. Deletions cut 8 bases from V and 2 bases from J, with 19 bases between.

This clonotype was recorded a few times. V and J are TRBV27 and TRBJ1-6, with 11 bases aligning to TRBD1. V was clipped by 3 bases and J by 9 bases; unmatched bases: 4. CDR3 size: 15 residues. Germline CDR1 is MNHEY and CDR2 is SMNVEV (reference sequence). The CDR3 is CASSFNGQGASPLHF. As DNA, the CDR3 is TGTGCCAGCAGTTTCAACGGACAGGGGGCTTCACCCCTCCACTTT.

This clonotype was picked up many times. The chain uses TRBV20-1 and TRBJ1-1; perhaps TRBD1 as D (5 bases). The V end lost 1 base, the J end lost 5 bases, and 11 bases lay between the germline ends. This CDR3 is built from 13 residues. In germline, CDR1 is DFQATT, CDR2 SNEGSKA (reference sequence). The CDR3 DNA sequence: TGCAGTGCTAGAGGGGGAGGGGAGACTGAAGCTTTCTTT. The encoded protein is CSARGGGETEAFF.

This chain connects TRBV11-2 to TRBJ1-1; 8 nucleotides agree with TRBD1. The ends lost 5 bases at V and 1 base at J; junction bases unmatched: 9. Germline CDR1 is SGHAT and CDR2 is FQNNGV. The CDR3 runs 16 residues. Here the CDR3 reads CASSNGQGRGNTEAFF. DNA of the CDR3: TGTGCCAGCAGCAACGGACAGGGCCGGGGGAACACTGAAGCTTTCTTT.

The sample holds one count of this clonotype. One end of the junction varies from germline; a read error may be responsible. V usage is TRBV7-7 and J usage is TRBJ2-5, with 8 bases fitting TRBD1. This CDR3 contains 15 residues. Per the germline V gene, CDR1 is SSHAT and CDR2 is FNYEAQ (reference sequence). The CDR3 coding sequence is TGTGCTAGCAGCGCTGGACAGGGCGGAAGAGAGACCCAGTACTTC. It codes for CASSAGQGGRETQYF. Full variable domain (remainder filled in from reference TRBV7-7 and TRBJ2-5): GAGVSQSPRYKVTKRGQDVTLRCDPISSHATLYWYQQALGQGPEFLTYFNYEAQPDKSGLPSDRFSAERPEGSISTLTIQRTEQRDSAMYRCASSAGQGGRETQYFGPGTRLLVL.

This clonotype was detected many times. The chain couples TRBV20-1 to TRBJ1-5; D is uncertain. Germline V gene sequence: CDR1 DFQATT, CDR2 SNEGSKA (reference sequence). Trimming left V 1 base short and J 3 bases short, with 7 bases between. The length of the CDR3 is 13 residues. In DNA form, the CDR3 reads TGCAGTGCTAGAGTGCTGGACAATCAGCCCCAGCATTTT. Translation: CSARVLDNQPQHF.

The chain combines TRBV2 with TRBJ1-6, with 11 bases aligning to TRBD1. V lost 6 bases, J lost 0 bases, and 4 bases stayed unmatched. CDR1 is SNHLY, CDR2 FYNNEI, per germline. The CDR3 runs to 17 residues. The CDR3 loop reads CASRSGTGGSYNSPLHF. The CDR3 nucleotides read TGTGCCAGCAGGTCCGGGACAGGGGGCTCCTATAATTCACCCCTCCACTTT.

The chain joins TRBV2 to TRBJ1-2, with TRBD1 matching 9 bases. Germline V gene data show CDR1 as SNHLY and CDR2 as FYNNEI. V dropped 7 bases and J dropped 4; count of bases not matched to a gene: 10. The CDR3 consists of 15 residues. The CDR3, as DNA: TGTGCCAGCACCACCGGGACAGGGTTCGTCTATGGCTACACCTTC. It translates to CASTTGTGFVYGYTF.

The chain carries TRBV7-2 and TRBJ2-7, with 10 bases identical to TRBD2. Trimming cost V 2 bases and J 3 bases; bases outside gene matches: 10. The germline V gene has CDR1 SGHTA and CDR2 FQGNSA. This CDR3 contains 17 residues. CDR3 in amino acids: CASSLHLAGEGDYEQYF. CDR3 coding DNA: TGTGCCAGCAGCTTACACCTAGCGGGAGAAGGGGACTACGAGCAGTACTTC.

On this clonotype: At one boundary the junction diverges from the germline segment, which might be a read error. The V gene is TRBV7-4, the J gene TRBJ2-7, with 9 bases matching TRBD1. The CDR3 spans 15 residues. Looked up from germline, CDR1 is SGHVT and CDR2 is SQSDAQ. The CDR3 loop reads CVSSHRDRDVYEQYF. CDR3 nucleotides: TGTGTCAGCAGCCACCGGGACAGGGATGTCTACGAGCAGTACTTC.

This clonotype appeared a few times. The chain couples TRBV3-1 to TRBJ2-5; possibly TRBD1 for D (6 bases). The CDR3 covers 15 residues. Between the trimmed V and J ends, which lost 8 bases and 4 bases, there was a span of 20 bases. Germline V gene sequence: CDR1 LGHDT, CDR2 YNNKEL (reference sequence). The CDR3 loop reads CASSPWTAKGETQYF. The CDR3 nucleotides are TGTGCCAGCTCACCATGGACAGCCAAGGGAGAGACCCAGTACTTC.

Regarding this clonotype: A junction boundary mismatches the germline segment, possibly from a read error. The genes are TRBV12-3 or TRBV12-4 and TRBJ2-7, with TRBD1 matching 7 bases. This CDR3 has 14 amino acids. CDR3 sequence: CASRGTVTGNERYF. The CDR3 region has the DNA TGTGCCAGCAGAGGAACCGTGACAGGGAACGAGCGGTACTTC.

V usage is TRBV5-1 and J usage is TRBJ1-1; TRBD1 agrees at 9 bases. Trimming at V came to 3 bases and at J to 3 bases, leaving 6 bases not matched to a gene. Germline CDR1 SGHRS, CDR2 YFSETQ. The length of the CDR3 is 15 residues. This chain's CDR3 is CASSSEQGAYTEAFF. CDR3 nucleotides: TGCGCCAGCAGCTCCGAACAGGGGGCGTACACTGAAGCTTTCTTT.

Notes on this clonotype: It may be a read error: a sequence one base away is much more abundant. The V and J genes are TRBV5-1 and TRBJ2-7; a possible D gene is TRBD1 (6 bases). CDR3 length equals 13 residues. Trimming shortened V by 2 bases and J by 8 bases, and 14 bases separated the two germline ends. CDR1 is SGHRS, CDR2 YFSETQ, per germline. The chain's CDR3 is CASSFPQGGKQYF. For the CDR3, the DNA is TGCGCCAGCAGCTTCCCACAGGGCGGCAAGCAGTACTTC.

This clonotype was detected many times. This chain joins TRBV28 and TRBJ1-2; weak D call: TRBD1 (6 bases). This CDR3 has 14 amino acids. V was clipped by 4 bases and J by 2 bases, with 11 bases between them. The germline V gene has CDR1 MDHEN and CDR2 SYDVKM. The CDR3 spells CASSSPQGNYGYTF. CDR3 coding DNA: TGTGCCAGCAGTTCCCCACAGGGAAACTATGGCTACACCTTC.

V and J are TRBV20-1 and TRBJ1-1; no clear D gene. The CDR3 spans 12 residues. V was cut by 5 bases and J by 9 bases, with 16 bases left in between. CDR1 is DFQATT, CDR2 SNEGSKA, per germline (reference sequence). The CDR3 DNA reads TGCAGTGCTTATACCCGGTGGATTCAAGCTTTCTTT. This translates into CSAYTRWIQAFF.

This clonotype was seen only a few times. The CDR3 DNA follows: TGCAGTGCTAGACAGGGGGTTCGTTACGAGCAGTACTTC. Translating it yields CSARQGVRYEQYF. The rearrangement joins TRBV20-1 to TRBJ2-7; 7 nucleotides agree with TRBD1. This CDR3 is built from 13 residues. The V gene end was trimmed by 2 bases and the J gene end by 4 bases; junction bases not matched to a gene: 5. The germline gives CDR1 DFQATT, CDR2 SNEGSKA (reference sequence).

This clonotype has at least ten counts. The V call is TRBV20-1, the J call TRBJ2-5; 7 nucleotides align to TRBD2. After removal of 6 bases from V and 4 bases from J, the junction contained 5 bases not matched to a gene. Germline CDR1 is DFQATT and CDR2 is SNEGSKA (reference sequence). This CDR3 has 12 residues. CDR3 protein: CSAGRGPETQYF. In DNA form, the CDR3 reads TGCAGTGCGGGGAGGGGTCCAGAGACCCAGTACTTC.

CDR3 in DNA: TGTGCCACCAGTGATCCGGGACTAGCGGGGGTTGAGACCCAGTACTTC. This translates into CATSDPGLAGVETQYF. The chain employs TRBV24-1 and TRBJ2-5; the match to TRBD2 covers 14 bases. CDR3 length equals 16 residues. CDR1 is KGHDR, CDR2 SFDVKD, per germline. The J segment lost 5 bases and the V segment lost 3 bases, leaving 4 bases of the junction unmatched.

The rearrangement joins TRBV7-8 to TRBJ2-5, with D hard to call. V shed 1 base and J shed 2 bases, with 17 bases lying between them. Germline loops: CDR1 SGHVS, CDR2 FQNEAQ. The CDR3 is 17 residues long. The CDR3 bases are TGTGCCAGCAGCTTAGGTCCATTGGGTGTTGGACAAGAGACCCAGTACTTC. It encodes CASSLGPLGVGQETQYF. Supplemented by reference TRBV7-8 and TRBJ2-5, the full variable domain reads GAGVSQSPRYKVAKRGQDVALRCDPISGHVSLFWYQQALGQGPEFLTYFQNEAQLDKSGLPSDRFFAERPEGSVSTLKIQRTQQEDSAVYLCASSLGPLGVGQETQYFGPGTRLLVL.

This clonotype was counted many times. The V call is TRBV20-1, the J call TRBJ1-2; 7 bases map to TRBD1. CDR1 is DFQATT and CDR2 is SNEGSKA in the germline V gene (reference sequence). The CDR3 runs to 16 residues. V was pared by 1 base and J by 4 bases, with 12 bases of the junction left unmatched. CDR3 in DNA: TGCAGTGCTAGAGGTGTGACGGGACAGCAAAGCTATGGCTACACCTTC. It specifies CSARGVTGQQSYGYTF.